The rows below give T cell receptor beta chains drawn from one sample of a study of cytomegalovirus exposure and HLA in healthy donors. Produced via immunoSEQ multiplex PCR; TCRdb's table is partial and in-frame only. The sample lists about 330,000 clones, roughly 89% seen once, with 0.7% to 0.85% in the top ten. Sequenced: PBMCs. The receptors originated from a woman under 30 in good health and CMV-seronegative. The CDR3 runs from the conserved cysteine through the conserved F or W. A D gene is named only where the DNA matches it firmly. Size is stated for part of the rows, as once, few or many counts, or as a class when the clone is expanded.

NA	TRBJ2-7	TRBV11-2	TRBD1	15	CASSLGAGGSYEQYF	TGTGCCAGCAGCTTAGGGGCAGGGGGCTCCTACGAGCAGTACTTC
NA	TRBJ1-3	TRBV2	NA	15	CASSEESTVGNTIYF	TGTGCCAGCAGTGAAGAAAGTACAGTTGGAAACACCATATATTTT
NA	TRBJ2-5	TRBV4-3	TRBD1	18	CASSQWDRGPSGQETQYF	TGCGCCAGCAGCCAATGGGACAGGGGGCCCAGCGGTCAAGAGACCCAGTACTTC
few	TRBJ2-7	TRBV10-3	TRBD2	16	CAISGGGSGSSYEQYF	TGTGCCATCAGTGGGGGAGGTAGCGGGAGCTCCTACGAGCAGTACTTC
NA	TRBJ2-5	TRBV28	TRBD2	12	CASSLFGRDQYF	TGTGCCAGCAGTTTGTTCGGGAGGGACCAGTACTTC
NA	TRBJ1-2	TRBV5-6	TRBD1	12	CASSQGTGGYTF	TGTGCCAGCAGCCAAGGGACAGGGGGCTACACCTTC
NA	TRBJ2-3	TRBV2	TRBD1	16	CASRVETGASTDTQYF	TGTGCCAGCAGAGTCGAGACAGGGGCATCAACAGATACGCAGTATTTT
NA	TRBJ2-1	TRBV7-9	TRBD2	16	CASSLVRLAGQNEQFF	TGTGCCAGCAGCTTAGTACGCCTAGCGGGACAGAATGAGCAGTTCTTC
NA	TRBJ1-2	TRBV9	TRBD1	13	CASTLGQGAGYTF	TGTGCCAGCACTTTAGGTCAGGGGGCCGGCTACACCTTC
NA	TRBJ2-7	TRBV4-2	TRBD2	14	CASSQELGGYEQYF	TGTGCCAGCAGCCAAGAGTTGGGGGGGTACGAGCAGTACTTC
NA	TRBJ1-5	TRBV27	TRBD1	14	CASKGTGMGQPQHF	TGTGCCAGCAAAGGGACAGGGATGGGGCAGCCCCAGCATTTT
NA	TRBJ2-7	TRBV2	NA	12	CASGTLGGEQYF	TGTGCCAGCGGGACACTTGGGGGCGAGCAGTACTTC
NA	TRBJ2-1	TRBV5-1	NA	15	CASSTSIGSYNEQFF	TGCGCCAGCAGTACTAGCATAGGTTCCTACAATGAGCAGTTCTTC
NA	TRBJ2-4	TRBV6-4	TRBD2	18	CASRLGTSGSGAKNIQYF	TGTGCCAGCAGACTCGGGACTAGCGGGAGCGGAGCCAAAAACATTCAGTACTTC
NA	TRBJ1-2	TRBV18	TRBD1	15	CASSPTQDREVGYTF	TGTGCCAGCTCACCAACCCAAGACAGGGAAGTAGGCTACACCTTC
NA	TRBJ1-1	TRBV6-1	NA	14	CASRDDTGKLEAFF	TGTGCCAGCAGGGACGATACGGGGAAACTTGAAGCTTTCTTT
NA	TRBJ2-7	TRBV6-5	TRBD2	14	CASSPGKRGGEQYF	TGTGCCAGCAGTCCCGGCAAGCGGGGGGGCGAGCAGTACTTC
few	TRBJ2-5	TRBV28	NA	13	CASSYPRIGTQYF	TGTGCCAGCAGTTACCCGAGGATTGGGACCCAGTACTTC
NA	TRBJ2-3	TRBV7-2	TRBD2	14	CASSPHGRGDTQYF	TGTGCCAGCAGCCCCCACGGGAGGGGTGATACGCAGTATTTT
few	TRBJ1-3	TRBV9	NA	14	CASSAEISGNTIYF	TGTGCCAGCAGCGCCGAGATATCTGGAAACACCATATATTTT
NA	TRBJ1-5	TRBV15	TRBD1	12	CATSDRVQPQHF	TGTGCCACCAGCGACAGGGTTCAGCCCCAGCATTTT
NA	TRBJ2-7	TRBV6-1	NA	15	CASSEGQGIPYEQYF	TGTGCCAGCAGTGAAGGGCAGGGGATTCCCTACGAGCAGTACTTC
NA	TRBJ2-1	TRBV7-6	TRBD2	17	CASSRNSGRKRYNEQFF	TGTGCCAGCAGTCGAAATAGCGGGAGGAAACGGTACAATGAGCAGTTCTTC
NA	TRBJ2-6	TRBV9	NA	20	CASSAHPGGLRFSGANVLTF	TGTGCCAGCAGCGCCCACCCCGGGGGACTTAGATTCTCTGGGGCCAACGTCCTGACTTTC
NA	TRBJ1-3	TRBV4-1	TRBD1	16	CASSQDLQGFGNTIYF	TGCGCCAGCAGCCAAGACCTACAGGGGTTCGGAAACACCATATATTTT
NA	TRBJ2-5	TRBV7-7	TRBD1	14	CASSNRDRQETQYF	TGTGCTAGCAGCAACCGGGACAGACAAGAGACCCAGTACTTC
NA	TRBJ2-7	TRBV7-3	NA	14	CASSFGQGPYEQYF	TGTGCCAGCAGCTTCGGGCAGGGGCCCTACGAGCAGTACTTC
NA	TRBJ1-2	TRBV27	TRBD1	15	CASKGTGGADYGYTF	TGTGCCAGCAAGGGGACAGGGGGCGCAGACTATGGCTACACCTTC
NA	TRBJ2-2	TRBV5-1	TRBD2	13	CASSPGTSGELFF	TGCGCCAGCAGCCCGGGGACTAGCGGGGAGCTGTTTTTT
once	TRBJ2-7	TRBV28	NA	12	CASSPTPYEQYF	TGTGCCAGCAGCCCAACACCCTACGAGCAGTACTTC
NA	TRBJ2-7	TRBV7-9	NA	13	CASSEHGAYEQYF	TGTGCCAGCAGCGAACACGGGGCCTACGAGCAGTACTTC
NA	TRBJ2-2	TRBV19	NA	13	CASSSGVPGELFF	TGTGCCAGTAGTAGCGGCGTCCCCGGGGAGCTGTTTTTT
NA	TRBJ2-3	TRBV18	TRBD2	15	CASSPLAGDADTQYF	TGTGCCAGCTCACCGTTAGCGGGAGACGCAGATACGCAGTATTTT
NA	TRBJ2-1	TRBV4-3	TRBD2	13	CASSQGGGDEQFF	TGCGCCAGCAGCCAAGGGGGAGGGGATGAGCAGTTCTTC
NA	TRBJ2-7	TRBV6-6	NA	15	CASAIPGDPSYEQYF	TGTGCCAGCGCAATCCCGGGAGACCCCTCCTACGAGCAGTACTTC
few	TRBJ1-3	TRBV6-5	NA	13	CASRPTSGNTIYF	TGTGCCAGCAGGCCGACTTCTGGAAACACCATATATTTT
NA	TRBJ2-6	TRBV27	NA	12	CASSGAANVLTF	TGTGCCAGCAGTGGGGCGGCCAACGTCCTGACTTTC
NA	TRBJ2-7	TRBV5-1	TRBD2	14	CASSVRLADYEQYF	TGCGCCAGCAGCGTGCGACTAGCGGACTACGAGCAGTACTTC
NA	TRBJ1-2	TRBV28	TRBD1	15	CASSLSGTGGVGYTF	TGTGCCAGCAGTCTTTCCGGGACAGGGGGGGTCGGCTACACCTTC
NA	TRBJ1-2	TRBV19	TRBD1	15	CASSTEGQGDYGYTF	TGTGCCAGTAGTACTGAGGGACAGGGGGACTATGGCTACACCTTC
NA	TRBJ1-5	TRBV19	NA	13	CASSIAGNQPQHF	TGTGCCAGTAGTATAGCGGGCAATCAGCCCCAGCATTTT
NA	TRBJ2-7	TRBV5-1	NA	14	CASSFQGSDFEQYF	TGCGCCAGCAGCTTCCAGGGTTCAGATTTCGAGCAGTACTTC
NA	TRBJ2-3	TRBV6-1	NA	13	CASSPGQPGTQYF	TGTGCCAGCAGTCCTGGACAGCCGGGTACGCAGTATTTT
NA	TRBJ1-2	TRBV9	TRBD1	15	CASSVRGQGGYGYTF	TGTGCCAGCAGCGTTAGGGGGCAGGGAGGCTATGGCTACACCTTC
NA	TRBJ2-1	TRBV7-9	NA	13	CASYDGLDNEQFF	TGTGCCAGCTACGACGGACTGGACAATGAGCAGTTCTTC
NA	TRBJ1-2	TRBV19	NA	15	CASSIAWTSVYGYTF	TGTGCCAGTAGTATAGCGTGGACATCGGTCTATGGCTACACCTTC
NA	TRBJ2-7	TRBV13	NA	15	CASAPSQRLSYEQYF	TGTGCCAGCGCCCCATCTCAGCGCCTCTCCTACGAGCAGTACTTC
NA	TRBJ2-7	TRBV7-2	NA	14	CASSLYGSSYEQYF	TGTGCCAGCAGCTTATATGGCAGCTCCTACGAGCAGTACTTC